This paragraph covers one T cell receptor (beta chain) sequence. Antigen specificity is unknown. V gave up 5 bases and J gave up 5 bases; unmatched junction bases: 15. This CDR3 has 18 amino acids. Germline CDR1 and CDR2: MGHRA and YSYEKL. TCRdb's table, derived via immunoSEQ multiplex PCR, lists solely in-frame clones and lacks some. The sample records about 160,000 clones, roughly 77% being singletons. The data derive from a study of cytotoxic CD8 clonotypes in ibrutinib-treated CLL. Whole-study findings and limits: Clonality increased at ibrutinib response, then returned toward baseline at progression.

Material: PBMCs, obtained after 12 months of ibrutinib treatment. This chain joins TRBV4-1 and TRBJ2-1; TRBD2 agrees at 10 bases. This receptor was taken from a human donor with chronic lymphocytic leukemia. As DNA, the CDR3 is TGCGCCAGCAGCGGCCTTGGCCTAGCGGGAGCCCCTCACAATGAGCAGTTCTTC. This gives the protein CASSGLGLAGAPHNEQFF.